These 28 T cell receptor beta chains share one sample of origin, sequenced in a study of regulatory T cells in long-lasting Graves disease. Relying on iRepertoire HTBI primers and Arm-PCR of CDR3 regions, the team built TCR beta libraries. TCRdb reanalysed the multiplex PCR reads using MiXCR and keeps one entry per CDR3 protein. The sample yields some 420,000 distinct CDR3 sequences, 20% to 25% seen once. Time point given: persistent/refractory GD, antithyroid drugs over 5 years with positive TRAb. Generation of the TCR library employed RNA extracted from PBMCs. Sample: peripheral blood mononuclear cells (PBMCs), taken when the disease was refractory, from a patient treated with antithyroid drugs. These TCRs come from a female donor with Graves disease.

Only a few counts were recorded for this clonotype. In DNA, the CDR3 is TGTGCCAGCAGTAGAGGGAGTACCTACAATGAGCAGTTCTTC. Protein: CASSRGSTYNEQFF. The chain recombines TRBV25-1 with TRBJ2-1, with D possibly matching TRBD2 (5 bases). Trimming shortened V by 5 bases and J by 2 bases, and 10 bases separated the two germline ends. Germline V gives CDR1 MGHDK, CDR2 SYGVNS. The CDR3 consists of 14 residues.

The V gene is TRBV6-1, the J gene TRBJ2-7; possibly TRBD2 for D (5 bases). The germline CDR1 and CDR2 sequences are MNHNS and SASEGT. The CDR3 is made up of 14 amino acids. Trimming stripped 6 bases from V and 2 bases from J, with 14 bases between. CDR3 loop: CASRGGFSPYEQYF. CDR3 in DNA: TGTGCCAGCAGAGGAGGATTTAGTCCCTACGAGCAGTACTTC.

This clonotype occurred many times. The chain recombines TRBV2 with TRBJ2-5; 7 positions agree with TRBD1. The ends lost 1 base at V and 4 bases at J; junction bases unmatched: 3. This CDR3 is built from 14 residues. CDR1 is SNHLY and CDR2 is FYNNEI in the germline V gene. CDR3 sequence: CASSEGQGLETQYF. CDR3 DNA: TGTGCCAGCAGTGAAGGACAGGGTTTAGAGACCCAGTACTTC.

The V gene is TRBV7-8, the J gene TRBJ1-6, with a tentative D call TRBD1 (6 bases). Deletions cut 1 base from V and 10 bases from J, with 11 bases between. Germline V CDR1 and CDR2: SGHVS, FQNEAQ. This CDR3 region has 14 residues. For the CDR3, the DNA is TGTGCCAGCAGCTTAGAGGACAGTCAATCACCCCTCCACTTT. This sequence encodes CASSLEDSQSPLHF. The whole variable domain, remainder taken from reference TRBV7-8 and TRBJ1-6, is GAGVSQSPRYKVAKRGQDVALRCDPISGHVSLFWYQQALGQGPEFLTYFQNEAQLDKSGLPSDRFFAERPEGSVSTLKIQRTQQEDSAVYLCASSLEDSQSPLHFGNGTRLTVT.

The chain links TRBV12-3 or TRBV12-4 to TRBJ2-1; TRBD2 matches at 9 bases. The trim removed 7 bases at V and 3 bases at J, leaving 10 bases unmatched. CDR3 length equals 16 residues. CDR3 DNA sequence: TGTGCCAGCAACCCGTCGGGCGGGAGGGGCTACAATGAGCAGTTCTTC. As protein: CASNPSGGRGYNEQFF.

This chain connects TRBV7-2 to TRBJ2-2; TRBD2 is a possible D gene (6 bases). V lost 3 bases to trimming and J lost 6 bases, with 11 bases between them. This CDR3 comprises 14 residues. Germline V gene data show CDR1 as SGHTA and CDR2 as FQGNSA. The CDR3 DNA reads TGTGCCAGCAGCTTCAGGGACTTTTCCGGGGAGCTGTTTTTT. It encodes CASSFRDFSGELFF.

The chain employs TRBV11-1 and TRBJ1-3, with D tentatively TRBD1 (6 bases). Trimming took 4 bases from V and 4 from J, leaving 14 bases between them. The CDR3 has 15 amino acids. The germline CDR1 and CDR2 sequences are SGHAT and FQDESV (reference sequence). In DNA, the CDR3 is TGTGCCAGCAGCTCAGACGGACAGCCCGGAAACACCATATATTTT. It specifies CASSSDGQPGNTIYF.

With respect to this clonotype: This may arise from a read error, as a much more abundant clone is one base away. The chain has TRBV6-9 and TRBJ1-1; D gene uncertain. The CDR3 loop spans 13 amino acids. In germline, CDR1 is MNHGY, CDR2 SVAAGI. CDR3 in DNA: TGTGCCAGCAGTTTTGACCCGAACACTGAAGCTTCCTTT. Translated, it gives CASSFDPNTEASF.

This clonotype has ten or more counts. The junction departs from the called germline gene at one end, perhaps through a read error. This sequence joins TRBV6-5 and TRBJ1-2; TRBD1 might be the D (5 bases). Germline CDR1 and CDR2: MNHEY and SVGAGI. This CDR3 has 13 residues. The CDR3 coding sequence is TGTGCCAGCAGTTACTCGGGGCCGGGACGGCCAGCCTTC. Its protein is CASSYSGPGRPAF.

The J gene is TRBJ2-7, the V gene TRBV25-1; D is possibly TRBD1 or TRBD2 (5 bases each). V was clipped by 10 bases and J by 7 bases, with 23 bases between them. Germline V gene lookup returns CDR1 MGHDK and CDR2 SYGVNS. The CDR3 extends over 14 amino acids. In DNA form, the CDR3 reads TGTGCCACCAGCCGCACCTTTACTGGGGGAGAGCAGTACTTC. Amino acids: CATSRTFTGGEQYF.

This clonotype was counted many times. The rearrangement uses TRBV2 and TRBJ2-7, with 13 bases that match TRBD2. This CDR3 is 15 amino acids long. J lost 2 bases, V lost 6 bases, and 4 bases had no gene match. CDR1 and CDR2 (germline): SNHLY, FYNNEI. The CDR3 DNA reads TGTGCCAGCAGGCCGGGACTAGCGGGGCCCTACGAGCAGTACTTC. This codes for CASRPGLAGPYEQYF.

This clonotype was counted a few times. The V gene is TRBV11-2, the J gene TRBJ2-7, with 10 bases matching TRBD2. The V gene's germline CDR1 is SGHAT and CDR2 FQNNGV. CDR3 length equals 15 residues. The V gene end was trimmed by 2 bases and the J gene end by 4 bases; junction bases not matched to a gene: 5. The CDR3 DNA sequence: TGTGCCAGCAGCTTATACCTAGCGGGAGCGTACGAGCAGTACTTC. It specifies CASSLYLAGAYEQYF.

The chain has TRBV7-3 and TRBJ1-5; the D is unclear. The CDR3 consists of 13 residues. Deletions cut 2 bases from V and 6 bases from J, with 8 bases between. Germline V gives CDR1 SGHTA, CDR2 FQGTGA. The CDR3 here is CASSLARLQPQHF. The DNA for the CDR3 is TGTGCCAGCAGCTTAGCCAGGCTTCAGCCCCAGCATTTT.

The CDR3 spells CASSHEGRAAYGYTF. DNA of the CDR3: TGCGCCAGCAGCCACGAAGGTAGGGCCGCCTATGGCTACACCTTC. J is TRBJ1-2 and V is TRBV4-1; no clear D. Trimming left V 3 bases short and J 4 bases short, with 15 bases between. Germline CDR1 MGHRA, CDR2 YSYEKL. This CDR3 comprises 15 residues.

The chain uses TRBV7-9 and TRBJ1-4, with D uncertain. V was trimmed by 0 bases and J by 5 bases, leaving 7 bases between them. Germline V CDR1 and CDR2: SEHNR, FQNEAQ (reference sequence). The CDR3 has 14 amino acids. The CDR3: CASSLAAENEKLFF. CDR3 in DNA: TGTGCCAGCAGCTTAGCGGCAGAAAATGAAAAACTGTTTTTT.

The table lists this clonotype with many counts. This chain connects TRBV7-2 to TRBJ1-2, with TRBD1 identical over 7 bases. The CDR3 is 15 residues long. V dropped 2 bases and J dropped 6; count of bases not matched to a gene: 9. CDR1 is SGHTA and CDR2 is FQGNSA in the germline V gene. CDR3: CASSLHGTAGDGYTF. The CDR3 nucleotides are TGTGCCAGCAGCTTACACGGGACAGCGGGGGATGGCTACACCTTC.

In the case of this clonotype: A far larger clone is only one base removed, so a read error is likely. This chain connects TRBV7-2 to TRBJ2-5, with 7 bases that match TRBD1. Germline-derived CDR1 and CDR2 are SGHTA and FQGNSA. The CDR3 runs to 13 residues. The V and J ends lost 8 bases and 3 bases, in that order; junction bases with no gene match: 6. The CDR3 region is CASGDRVEETQYF. In DNA form, the CDR3 reads TGTGCCAGCGGTGACAGGGTAGAAGAGACCCAGTACTTC.

This clonotype was picked up many times. The gene calls are TRBV28 and TRBJ1-1; D gene ambiguous. Trimming pared 8 bases from V and 1 base from J, leaving 20 bases between. The CDR3 sequence is 16 residues long. Germline V gives CDR1 MDHEN, CDR2 SYDVKM. The CDR3 reads CASRSPQGRQNTEAFF. CDR3 sequence (DNA): TGTGCCAGCCGCTCCCCCCAAGGGAGGCAGAACACTGAAGCTTTCTTT.

The J gene is TRBJ2-5, the V gene TRBV5-1; TRBD1 matches 8 bases. The ends lost 4 bases at V and 5 bases at J; junction bases unmatched: 10. CDR3 length: 15 amino acids. Germline CDR1 is SGHRS and CDR2 is YFSETQ. CDR3 in amino acids: CASSLMTGVGETQYF. The CDR3 DNA follows: TGCGCCAGCAGCCTGATGACAGGGGTGGGGGAGACCCAGTACTTC.

In this sample, this clonotype turned up many times. The chain carries TRBV28 and TRBJ1-2; D is ambiguous. The V end was cut by 3 bases, the J end by 4 bases, with 9 bases between. Germline values: CDR1 MDHEN, CDR2 SYDVKM. The CDR3 is 13 amino acids. CDR3: CASSFVEPYGYTF. CDR3 nucleotides: TGTGCCAGCAGTTTCGTAGAGCCCTATGGCTACACCTTC.

This clonotype was picked up many times. The chain combines TRBV6-5 with TRBJ2-5; D gene ambiguous. V was pared by 1 base and J by 1 base, with 13 bases between. Germline CDR1 and CDR2: MNHEY and SVGAGI. The CDR3 totals 16 residues. In nucleotides, the CDR3 is TGTGCCAGCAGTTACTACGCAGGACGGTCCCAAGAGACCCAGTACTTC. This encodes CASSYYAGRSQETQYF.

In its sample, this clonotype was seen many times. The chain has TRBV6-1 and TRBJ2-4; no reliable D call. CDR1 and CDR2 (germline): MNHNS, SASEGT. V was pared by 5 bases and J by 0 bases, with 8 bases between. The CDR3 has 14 amino acids. CDR3 DNA sequence: TGTGCCAGCAGTCTACAGATAGCCAAAAACATTCAGTACTTC. It encodes CASSLQIAKNIQYF.

This clonotype was detected only a few times. This sequence joins TRBV10-1 and TRBJ2-7; D might be TRBD2 (7 bases). The V and J ends lost 10 bases and 5 bases respectively, with 15 bases between them. The CDR3 extends over 12 amino acids. Germline V gene sequence: CDR1 WNHNN, CDR2 SYGVQD (reference sequence). CDR3: CATHREGNEQYF. The DNA for the CDR3 is TGCGCCACCCACAGGGAGGGTAACGAGCAGTACTTC.

In its sample, this clonotype was seen many times. At one end the junction does not follow the germline gene, possibly because of a read error. This chain connects TRBV5-1 to TRBJ2-7; D remains unclear. Germline V gives CDR1 SGHRS, CDR2 YFSETQ. The CDR3 sequence is 13 residues long. The CDR3: CASSLDASYEQYF. The CDR3 DNA reads as TGTGCCAGCAGCTTAGACGCCTCCTACGAGCAGTACTTC.

This clonotype was observed many times. CDR3 bases: TGTGCCAGCAGCTTAGGATCGGGAGTAAACGACGAGCAGTACTTC. As protein: CASSLGSGVNDEQYF. This chain links TRBV7-2 with TRBJ2-7; a possible D gene is TRBD2 (6 bases). Between the trimmed V and J ends, which lost 1 base and 5 bases, there was a span of 15 bases. This CDR3 contains 15 residues. CDR1 is SGHTA, CDR2 FQGNSA, per germline.

At least ten counts were recorded for this clonotype. The chain carries TRBV2 and TRBJ1-2; 9 bases line up with TRBD1. Trimming cost V 5 bases and J 7 bases; bases outside gene matches: 11. This CDR3 is built from 15 residues. Germline V gene sequence: CDR1 SNHLY, CDR2 FYNNEI. CDR3 nucleotide sequence: TGTGCCAGCAGTACCAGGACAGGGGACGGGGTTGGCTACACCTTC. Translated: CASSTRTGDGVGYTF.

The rearrangement uses TRBV7-9 and TRBJ1-1, with D maybe TRBD1 (6 bases). V was shortened by 8 bases and J by 5 bases, with 15 bases between the two germline ends. Per germline, CDR1 SEHNR and CDR2 FQNEAQ (reference sequence). There are 13 residues in the CDR3. This CDR3 reads CASGTGGLTEAFF. Written as DNA, the CDR3 is TGTGCCAGCGGGACCGGGGGGCTAACTGAAGCTTTCTTT.

The V call is TRBV27, the J call TRBJ2-6, with D unresolved. This CDR3 is built from 14 residues. Per the germline V gene, CDR1 is MNHEY and CDR2 is SMNVEV (reference sequence). Trimming cost V 4 bases and J 2 bases, with 6 bases left between them. Written as DNA, the CDR3 is TGTGCCAGCAGTTACTATCCTGGGGCCAACGTCCTGACTTTC. Translation gives CASSYYPGANVLTF.